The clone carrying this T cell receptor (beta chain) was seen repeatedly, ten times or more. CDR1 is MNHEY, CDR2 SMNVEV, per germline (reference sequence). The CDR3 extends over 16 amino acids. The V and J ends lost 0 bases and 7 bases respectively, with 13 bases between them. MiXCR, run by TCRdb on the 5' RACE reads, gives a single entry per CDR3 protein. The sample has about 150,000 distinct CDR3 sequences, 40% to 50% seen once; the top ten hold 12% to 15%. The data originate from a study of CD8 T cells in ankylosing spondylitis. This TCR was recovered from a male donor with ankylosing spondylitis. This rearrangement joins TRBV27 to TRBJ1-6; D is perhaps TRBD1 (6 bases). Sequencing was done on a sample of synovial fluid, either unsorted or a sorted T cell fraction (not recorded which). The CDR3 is CASSLSGRGWNSPLHF. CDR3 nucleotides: TGTGCCAGCAGTTTATCGGGCAGGGGCTGGAATTCACCCCTCCACTTT.